This T cell receptor (beta chain) was identified in a study of blood T cell repertoires in COVID-19. Study summary: Some COVID-19 samples were acute and others convalescent; all came from the United States, Italy and Spain. Sources were T cells, B-cell-depleted T cells, or PBMCs; the material itself was cDNA or gDNA.

Looked up from germline, CDR1 is MDHEN and CDR2 is SYDVKM. The CDR3 sequence is 16 residues long. Trimming cost V 5 bases and J 8 bases, with 24 bases left between them. Authors' data handling: Reference gene primer amplification yielded estimated nucleated cell counts. TCRdb's copy holds only in-frame clones and misses some; the assay was immunoSEQ multiplex PCR. V and J calls and clone size are as listed in that table; D and trimming were resolved from the DNA. The profile covers 55,000 to 70,000 clones, with around 92% appearing a single time and 2% to 2.5% taken by the ten largest. This rearrangement joins TRBV28 to TRBJ1-1; D unresolved. Sequenced material: peripheral blood. This TCR was recovered from a man aged 55 to 70 with acute or convalescent COVID-19. The DNA for the CDR3 is TGTGCCAGCAGTGATCCCGGGAACATTGCCTCCAAGGAAGCTTTCTTT. This sequence encodes CASSDPGNIASKEAFF. Full variable domain (remainder filled in from reference TRBV28 and TRBJ1-1): DVKVTQSSRYLVKRTGEKVFLECVQDMDHENMFWYRQDPGLGLRLIYFSYDVKMKEKGDIPEGYSVSREKKERFSLILESASTNQTSMYLCASSDPGNIASKEAFFGQGTRLTVV.